This TCR beta chain was recorded in a study of spatial heterogeneity in lung cancer. The sample's time point: sample taken at primary tumor resection. Patients with untreated early-stage non-small cell lung cancer, numbering some 68, were the donors. Unsorted tumor, nontumor lung tissue or cryopreserved PBMC supplied the whole RNA. The CDR3 covers 11 residues. Germline-derived CDR1 and CDR2 are SQVTM and ANQGSEA. V was cut by 1 base and J by 5 bases, with 5 bases left in between. Every TCR cDNA molecule carried a tag that served as a unique molecular identifier. MiXCR, run by TCRdb on the 5' RACE reads, gives a single entry per CDR3 protein. This repertoire shows roughly 48,000 distinct CDR3 sequences, approximately 5.7% found once; its top ten account for around 10%.

The source of this sequence is a male donor with early-stage non-small cell lung cancer. V gene TRBV29-1 combines with J gene TRBJ2-5; D is uncertain. Sequenced here: PBMCs, sampled at surgery. CDR3 in DNA: TGCAGCGTTGAAGGTGGTGAGACCCAGTACTTC. Its protein is CSVEGGETQYF.